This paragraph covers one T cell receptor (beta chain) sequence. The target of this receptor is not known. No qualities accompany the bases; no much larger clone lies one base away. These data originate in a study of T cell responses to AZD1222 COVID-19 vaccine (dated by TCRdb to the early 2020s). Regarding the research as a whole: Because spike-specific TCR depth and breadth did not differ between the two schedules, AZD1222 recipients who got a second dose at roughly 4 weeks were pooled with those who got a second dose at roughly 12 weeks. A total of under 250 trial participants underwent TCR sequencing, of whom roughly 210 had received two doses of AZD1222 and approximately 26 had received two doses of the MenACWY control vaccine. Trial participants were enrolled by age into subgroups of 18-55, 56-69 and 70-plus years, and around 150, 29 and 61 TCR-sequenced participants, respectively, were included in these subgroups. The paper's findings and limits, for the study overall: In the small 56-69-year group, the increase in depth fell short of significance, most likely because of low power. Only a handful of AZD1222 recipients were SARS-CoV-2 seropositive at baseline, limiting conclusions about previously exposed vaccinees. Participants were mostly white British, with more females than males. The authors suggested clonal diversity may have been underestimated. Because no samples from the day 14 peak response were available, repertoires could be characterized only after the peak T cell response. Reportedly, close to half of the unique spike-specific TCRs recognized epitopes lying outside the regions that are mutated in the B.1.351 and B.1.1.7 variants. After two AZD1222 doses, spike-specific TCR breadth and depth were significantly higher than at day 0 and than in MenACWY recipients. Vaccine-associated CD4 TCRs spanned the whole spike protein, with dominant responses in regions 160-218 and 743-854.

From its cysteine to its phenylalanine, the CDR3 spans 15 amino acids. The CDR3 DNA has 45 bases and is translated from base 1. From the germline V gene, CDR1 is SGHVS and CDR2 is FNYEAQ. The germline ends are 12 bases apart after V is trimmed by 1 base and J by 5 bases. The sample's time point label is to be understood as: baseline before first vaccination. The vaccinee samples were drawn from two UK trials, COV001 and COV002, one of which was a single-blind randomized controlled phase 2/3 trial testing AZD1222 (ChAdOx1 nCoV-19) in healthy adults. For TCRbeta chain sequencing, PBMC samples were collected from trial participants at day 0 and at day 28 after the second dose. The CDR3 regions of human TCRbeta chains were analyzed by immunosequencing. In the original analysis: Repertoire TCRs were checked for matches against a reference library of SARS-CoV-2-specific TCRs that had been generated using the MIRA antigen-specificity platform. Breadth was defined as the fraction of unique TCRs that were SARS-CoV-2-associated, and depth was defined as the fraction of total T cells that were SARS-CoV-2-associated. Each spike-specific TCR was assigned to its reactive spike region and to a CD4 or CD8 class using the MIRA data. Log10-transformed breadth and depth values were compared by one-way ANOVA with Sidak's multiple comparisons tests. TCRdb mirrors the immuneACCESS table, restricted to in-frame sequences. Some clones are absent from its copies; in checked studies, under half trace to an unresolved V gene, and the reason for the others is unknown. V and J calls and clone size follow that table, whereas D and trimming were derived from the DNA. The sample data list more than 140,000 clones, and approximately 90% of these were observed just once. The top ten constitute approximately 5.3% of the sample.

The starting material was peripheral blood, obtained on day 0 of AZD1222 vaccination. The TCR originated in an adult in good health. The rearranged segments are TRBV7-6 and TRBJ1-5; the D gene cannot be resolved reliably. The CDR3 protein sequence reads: CASSLGSGRDQPQHF. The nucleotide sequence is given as TGTGCCAGCAGCTTAGGCTCCGGGAGAGATCAGCCCCAGCATTTT.